Listed here are 25 T cell receptor beta chains from one sample, sequenced in a study of blood T cell repertoires in COVID-19. Generated by immunoSEQ multiplex PCR, the TCRdb table keeps only in-frame clones and is missing some. The table lists 50,000 to 60,000 clones, more than 80% of them singletons. Material for sequencing was peripheral blood. The origin of the receptors is a man aged 40-49 years with acute or convalescent COVID-19.

The chain is built from TRBV12-3 or TRBV12-4 and TRBJ1-2; tentatively, D is TRBD1 (5 bases). CDR3 length: 13 amino acids. Trimming left V 2 bases short and J 3 bases short, with 7 bases between. The CDR3: CASSLQGHYGYTF. For the CDR3, the DNA is TGTGCCAGCAGTTTACAGGGCCACTATGGCTACACCTTC.

V is TRBV4-2 and J is TRBJ2-2; 7 bases map to TRBD1. With V trimmed by 5 bases and J by 2 bases, 5 bases remained unmatched. The CDR3 loop spans 15 amino acids. CDR1 is LGHNA, CDR2 YNFKEQ, per germline. CDR3: CASSVRDSNTGELFF. The DNA for the CDR3 is TGTGCCAGCAGCGTCCGGGACAGCAACACCGGGGAGCTGTTTTTT.

The V and J genes are TRBV10-1 and TRBJ2-2; D remains unclear. This CDR3 region has 13 residues. Per the germline V gene, CDR1 is WNHNN and CDR2 is SYGVQD (reference sequence). V shed 4 bases and J shed 5 bases, with 8 bases lying between them. CDR3 region: CASSAARTGELFF. DNA of the CDR3: TGCGCCAGCAGTGCAGCGCGGACCGGGGAGCTGTTTTTT.

This rearrangement joins TRBV5-4 to TRBJ1-1, with a possible D match to TRBD1 (5 bases). The CDR3 extends over 14 amino acids. In germline, CDR1 is SGHNT, CDR2 YYREEE (reference sequence). The V gene lost 4 bases and the J gene lost 2 bases, with 12 bases spanning the gap. CDR3: CASSPNTGNTEAFF. CDR3 sequence (DNA): TGTGCCAGCAGCCCTAATACAGGAAACACTGAAGCTTTCTTT.

The chain is built from TRBV14 and TRBJ2-1; tentatively, D is TRBD1 (5 bases). Germline V CDR1 and CDR2: SGHDN, FVKESK. The CDR3 covers 15 residues. The germline V and J ends were trimmed by 0 bases and 9 bases, with 15 bases remaining between them. The CDR3 DNA is TGTGCCAGCAGCCAAGATTTTCGGACATACGGTGAGCAGTTCTTC. It encodes CASSQDFRTYGEQFF.

This chain joins TRBV30 and TRBJ1-5; D is unresolved. The CDR3 length is 14 residues. The V end was cut by 1 base, the J end by 1 base, with 8 bases between. The germline CDR1 and CDR2 sequences are GTSNPN and SVGIG (reference sequence). CDR3 DNA sequence: TGTGCCTGGAGTGACCTACTAAGCAATCAGCCCCAGCATTTT. This codes for CAWSDLLSNQPQHF.

The chain employs TRBV7-2 and TRBJ1-2; D unresolved. This CDR3 contains 15 residues. The V end was cut by 4 bases, the J end by 0 bases, with 12 bases between. Per germline, CDR1 SGHTA and CDR2 FQGNSA. For the CDR3, the DNA is TGTGCCAGCAGCTCCCTTGTCGCGACTAACTATGGCTACACCTTC. It specifies CASSSLVATNYGYTF. The full variable domain, its missing parts supplied by reference TRBV7-2 and TRBJ1-2, is GAGVSQSPSNKVTEKGKDVELRCDPISGHTALYWYRQSLGQGLEFLIYFQGNSAPDKSGLPSDRFSAERTGGSVSTLTIQRTQQEDSAVYLCASSSLVATNYGYTFGSGTRLTVV.

This chain connects TRBV5-6 to TRBJ2-1; 11 nucleotides agree with TRBD1. The germline gives CDR1 SGHDT, CDR2 YYEEEE. V shed 4 bases and J 7 bases; nucleotides not matched to a gene: 10. The CDR3 has 16 amino acids. In nucleotides, the CDR3 is TGTGCCAGCAGCCAAATTGGACAGGGGGCGGGAAATGAGCAGTTCTTC. Translating it yields CASSQIGQGAGNEQFF.

The V and J genes are TRBV7-7 and TRBJ2-3, with 7 nucleotides matching TRBD1. CDR3 length: 15 residues. Per the germline V gene, CDR1 is SSHAT and CDR2 is FNYEAQ (reference sequence). The J segment lost 1 base and the V segment lost 4 bases, leaving 5 bases of the junction unmatched. In nucleotides, the CDR3 is TGTGCCAGCAGCTCCGGACAGGTCGGCACAGATACGCAGTATTTT. This translates into CASSSGQVGTDTQYF.

The chain is built from TRBV19 and TRBJ1-1; no clear D gene. Trimming pared 7 bases from V and 4 bases from J, leaving 13 bases between. Per germline, CDR1 LNHDA and CDR2 SQIVND (reference sequence). The CDR3 runs to 13 residues. Here the CDR3 reads CASISYRSTEAFF. Written as DNA, the CDR3 is TGTGCCAGTATTAGTTACAGAAGCACTGAAGCTTTCTTT.

The genes are TRBV11-2 and TRBJ2-1; weak D call: TRBD2 (5 bases). The CDR3 covers 13 residues. The V end lost 5 bases, the J end lost 4 bases, and 9 bases lay between the germline ends. CDR1 is SGHAT and CDR2 is FQNNGV in the germline V gene. CDR3 region: CASSPQRYNEQFF. The CDR3 bases are TGTGCCAGCAGCCCACAGCGGTACAATGAGCAGTTCTTC.

The chain is built from TRBV2 and TRBJ1-6; D perhaps matches TRBD1 (6 bases). Germline lookup yields CDR1 SNHLY and CDR2 FYNNEI. V shed 2 bases and J shed 4 bases, with 6 bases lying between them. This CDR3 has 14 amino acids. CDR3 sequence reads: CASSEQGYNSPLHF. CDR3 DNA: TGTGCCAGCAGTGAACAGGGGTATAATTCACCCCTCCACTTT. The full variable domain, in which reference TRBV2 and TRBJ1-6 provide the parts outside the CDR3, is EPEVTQTPSHQVTQMGQEVILRCVPISNHLYFYWYRQILGQKVEFLVSFYNNEISEKSEIFDDQFSVERPDGSNFTLKIRSTKLEDSAMYFCASSEQGYNSPLHFGNGTRLTVT.

The chain recombines TRBV12-5 with TRBJ2-1; tentatively, D is TRBD1 (5 bases). The CDR3 extends over 16 amino acids. In germline, CDR1 is LGHNT, CDR2 FRNRAP. V was clipped by 5 bases and J by 0 bases, with 14 bases between them. This CDR3 is CASGPGTGNSYNEQFF. DNA of the CDR3: TGTGCTAGTGGTCCCGGTACAGGTAACTCCTACAATGAGCAGTTCTTC.

V and J are TRBV27 and TRBJ2-4; D unclear. Trimming stripped 0 bases from V and 2 bases from J, with 8 bases between. The CDR3 has 15 amino acids. Germline V gene sequence: CDR1 MNHEY, CDR2 SMNVEV (reference sequence). CDR3 in DNA: TGTGCCAGCAGTTTATCCCTCGGGTCCAAAAACATTCAGTACTTC. Its translation is CASSLSLGSKNIQYF.

The rearrangement links TRBV13 to TRBJ2-7; D is uncertain. Germline loops: CDR1 PRHDT, CDR2 FYEKMQ (reference sequence). The CDR3 has 11 residues. The V end was cut by 4 bases, the J end by 3 bases, with 4 bases between. The CDR3 region is CASSSYYEQYF. The CDR3 DNA reads as TGTGCCAGCAGCTCCTACTACGAGCAGTACTTC.

The V call is TRBV2, the J call TRBJ2-1; D uncertain. This CDR3 is 13 amino acids long. V lost 7 bases, J lost 6 bases, and 13 bases lay in between. Germline CDR1 and CDR2: SNHLY and FYNNEI. DNA of the CDR3: TGTGCCAGCAAACGAGCGCCACCCAATGAGCAGTTCTTC. As protein: CASKRAPPNEQFF.

The J gene is TRBJ2-5, the V gene TRBV3-1 (or the pseudogene TRBV3-2); possibly TRBD2 for D (5 bases). V was shortened by 0 bases and J by 3 bases, with 14 bases between the two germline ends. The CDR3 length is 16 residues. Germline V lookup: CDR1 LGHDT, CDR2 YNNKEL (reference sequence). The CDR3 DNA is TGTGCCAGCAGCCAAGATCAGCGGCAGGTGAAAGAGACCCAGTACTTC. The encoded protein is CASSQDQRQVKETQYF.

The chain recombines TRBV24-1 with TRBJ1-2; 8 bases match TRBD1. The length of the CDR3 is 14 residues. The germline V gene has CDR1 KGHDR and CDR2 SFDVKD. V lost 3 bases, J lost 4 bases, and 3 bases stayed unmatched. In nucleotides, the CDR3 is TGTGCCACCAGTGATGGGACAGGACCCTATGGCTACACCTTC. Translation: CATSDGTGPYGYTF.

The chain joins TRBV19 to TRBJ1-1; 7 positions agree with TRBD1. CDR3 length: 13 residues. From germline, CDR1 is LNHDA and CDR2 SQIVND (reference sequence). V dropped 4 bases and J dropped 1; count of bases not matched to a gene: 0. The CDR3 sequence: CASSTGGNTEAFF. In DNA form, the CDR3 reads TGTGCCAGTAGTACAGGGGGGAACACTGAAGCTTTCTTT.

The chain recombines TRBV5-1 with TRBJ1-6; 8 bases are a match to TRBD1. V was clipped by 4 bases and J by 9 bases; unmatched bases: 18. Germline V CDR1 and CDR2: SGHRS, YFSETQ. There are 18 residues in the CDR3. The CDR3 bases are TGCGCCAGCAGCCCACAATCTCCGGGCAGGGGGCTTAGTTCACCCCTCCACTTT. Translated, it gives CASSPQSPGRGLSSPLHF.

This clone was seen a single time. The chain carries TRBV5-1 and TRBJ1-1; TRBD1 might be the D (6 bases). V lost 4 bases and J lost 1, with 17 bases in between. The CDR3 runs 16 residues. CDR1 SGHRS and CDR2 YFSETQ come from the germline V gene. DNA of the CDR3: TGCGCCAGCAGCCCCCGGGGGGCAGGGGAGAACACTGAAGCTTTCTTT. Translated: CASSPRGAGENTEAFF. The variable domain in full, with the rest retrieved from reference TRBV5-1 and TRBJ1-1, is KAGVTQTPRYLIKTRGQQVTLSCSPISGHRSVSWYQQTPGQGLQFLFEYFSETQRNKGNFPGRFSGRQFSNSRSEMNVSTLELGDSALYLCASSPRGAGENTEAFFGQGTRLTVV.

This clone appeared a single time. V and J are TRBV15 and TRBJ2-3, with a possible D match to TRBD2 (7 bases). The CDR3 is 16 residues long. Germline V gene data show CDR1 as LNHNV and CDR2 as YYDKDF (reference sequence). With 1 base removed from V and 5 bases from J, the gap between germline ends came to 16 bases. The CDR3 DNA is TGTGCCACCAGCAGAGCTCGGGGAGGGGGGGAAGATACGCAGTATTTT. Protein sequence: CATSRARGGGEDTQYF.

V is TRBV5-4 and J is TRBJ2-6; the match to TRBD2 covers 12 bases. This CDR3 comprises 18 residues. Losses at the gene ends were 2 bases for V and 4 bases for J; bases not matched to a gene: 7. Germline loops: CDR1 SGHNT, CDR2 YYREEE (reference sequence). The CDR3 region is CASSFPRTSGTGANVLTF. The CDR3 DNA reads as TGTGCCAGCAGCTTCCCCCGGACTAGCGGGACCGGGGCCAACGTCCTGACTTTC.

The gene calls are TRBV19 and TRBJ2-7, with TRBD2 matching 8 bases. The CDR3 runs to 17 residues. The germline gives CDR1 LNHDA, CDR2 SQIVND (reference sequence). Losses at the gene ends were 3 bases for V and 2 bases for J; bases not matched to a gene: 12. CDR3 sequence: CASSILLSLAGPYEQYF. DNA of the CDR3: TGTGCCAGTAGTATTTTGCTGTCGCTAGCGGGCCCCTACGAGCAGTACTTC.

The chain combines TRBV7-2 with TRBJ1-5, with a weak D call TRBD1 (6 bases). CDR1 is SGHTA, CDR2 FQGNSA, per germline. Trimming cost V 1 base and J 2 bases, with 9 bases left between them. This CDR3 is built from 15 residues. CDR3 DNA sequence: TGTGCCAGCAGCTTAGACAGGGCGGGCAATCAGCCCCAGCATTTT. The encoded protein is CASSLDRAGNQPQHF.